This T cell receptor beta chain was recorded in a study of T-cell reconstitution after alpha-beta-depleted transplantation in children. Germline CDR1 MNHEY, CDR2 SMNVEV (reference sequence). The CDR3 length is 14 residues. The V gene lost 6 bases and the J gene lost 0 bases, with 12 bases spanning the gap. A library of TCRbeta sequences, prepared with unique molecular identifiers, was generated. TCRdb re-derived calls from the PCR reads in MiXCR, one entry per CDR3 protein. The sample includes approximately 510,000 distinct CDR3 sequences, about 17% of them seen just once. This clonotype appeared a few times.

The sample in question was PBMCs from the stem cell graft donor, obtained from the stem cell graft. This TCR derives from a human donor who donated a stem cell graft to a child with acute lymphoblastic leukemia. V and J are TRBV27 and TRBJ2-7; D gene unclear. CDR3 nucleotide sequence: TGTGCCAGCAGCTACCAGGCGCTCTCCTACGAGCAGTACTTC. This codes for CASSYQALSYEQYF.